This T cell receptor (beta chain) originates from a study of cytomegalovirus exposure and HLA in healthy donors. Findings of the study overall: Presence/absence analyses rested on an assumption that sequencing depth was roughly uniform across donors.

For this clone: The target antigen is unknown.

Healthy individuals who donated bone marrow served as the donors. The CDR3 has 13 residues. V trimming: 2 bases; J trimming: 7 bases; junction bases outside the gene matches: 5. CDR1 SGHTA and CDR2 FQGNSA come from the germline V gene. 13 Jbeta primers and 60 Vbeta primers were used for the PCR. Sequencing used immunoSEQ multiplex PCR; TCRdb keeps in-frame clones, though not all of them. The data show 150,000 to 200,000 clones, 75% to 90% seen once. Sequenced input: PBMCs. The clonotype comes from a woman under 30 in good health and CMV-seronegative. The V gene is TRBV7-2, the J gene TRBJ2-7; TRBD2 agrees at 7 bases. CDR3 protein: CASSLWGGDEQYF. The CDR3 nucleotides are TGTGCCAGCAGCTTATGGGGAGGGGATGAGCAGTACTTC.